This entry describes one TCR beta chain. Antigen specificity is unknown. Compared with germline, one end of the junction differs, possibly owing to a read error. Germline V lookup: CDR1 MNHNS, CDR2 SASEGT. The CDR3 is 16 amino acids. The record originates from a study of cytomegalovirus exposure and HLA in healthy donors. With 60 Vbeta and 13 Jbeta primers, the PCR was carried out. Assay: immunoSEQ multiplex PCR; the TCRdb copy retains only in-frame clones and omits some. The table records about 95,000 clones, 78% of them present only once. General observations from the study: In an earlier analysis, in under 700 donors, most V segments appeared productive either ~90% or ~30% of the time. A later analysis reportedly identified an Asian-associated ancestry cluster as carrying fewer N-insertions than the roughly 670-donor mean.

Sequenced material: PBMCs. The chain employs TRBV6-1 and TRBJ2-7, with 11 bases aligning to TRBD1. The sequence was collected from a woman in her thirties or forties in good health and CMV-seropositive. The CDR3 sequence is CAISESPDRGQNGQYF. The DNA for the CDR3 is TGTGCCATCAGTGAGTCCCCGGACAGGGGGCAGAATGGGCAGTACTTC.